This is a list of T cell receptor beta chains from one sample in a study of Ad26.COV2.S vaccination and SARS-CoV-2 variants. The table came from immunoSEQ multiplex PCR; TCRdb's copy has only in-frame clones and leaves some out. The sample holds about 370,000 clones, over 75% seen once. The sequences come from peripheral blood, collected in a trial of Ad26.COV2.S vaccine versus placebo. The receptor source for this set is a person aged 18-65 years who received the Ad26.COV2.S COVID-19 vaccine or a placebo. The CDR3 runs from the conserved cysteine through the conserved F or W. The D gene is left open where the match is weak.

-,TRBV27,TRBJ2-3,CASSLSWGSTDTQYF,TGTGCCAGCAGTTTATCGTGGGGAAGCACAGATACGCAGTATTTT
TRBD2,TRBV27,TRBJ2-4,CASSLSGTSGRFIQYF,TGTGCCAGCAGTTTATCGGGAACTAGCGGGAGGTTCATTCAGTACTTC
TRBD2,TRBV19,TRBJ2-7,CASSRLAGDQYEQYF,TGTGCCAGTAGCCGACTAGCGGGAGATCAATACGAGCAGTACTTC
-,TRBV5-4,TRBJ1-2,CASSYVQGINYGYTF,TGTGCCAGCAGCTATGTTCAGGGGATTAACTATGGCTACACCTTC
-,TRBV7-9,TRBJ2-7,CASSLGQNYEQYF,TGTGCCAGCAGCTTAGGACAGAACTACGAGCAGTACTTC
-,TRBV21-1,TRBJ2-7,CASSKPPGRPYEQYF,TGTGCCAGCAGCAAACCTCCAGGGCGACCCTACGAGCAGTACTTC
TRBD2,TRBV5-1,TRBJ2-1,CASSFLTSGYNEQFF,TGCGCCAGCAGCTTCCTGACTAGCGGGTACAATGAGCAGTTCTTC
-,TRBV4-1,TRBJ2-3,CASSQLPRNTDTQYF,TGCGCCAGCAGCCAATTGCCCAGGAACACAGATACGCAGTATTTT
TRBD1,TRBV27,TRBJ2-2,CASRGQGDTGELFF,TGTGCCAGCCGCGGACAGGGCGACACCGGGGAGCTGTTTTTT
-,TRBV3-1/TRBV3-2,TRBJ2-7,CASSRGPGRGYEQYF,TGTGCCAGCAGCCGCGGGCCTGGACGAGGCTACGAGCAGTACTTC
-,TRBV6-5,TRBJ2-1,CASSPKFEQFF,TGTGCCAGCAGTCCCAAGTTTGAGCAGTTCTTC
-,TRBV19,TRBJ1-4,CASRGEKLFF,TGTGCCAGTAGGGGTGAAAAACTGTTTTTT
-,TRBV24-1,TRBJ2-7,CATSDSGTGTYEQYF,TGTGCCACCAGTGACTCCGGGACGGGGACCTACGAGCAGTACTTC
-,TRBV18,TRBJ2-5,CASSPRRETQYF,TGTGCCAGCTCACCAAGAAGAGAGACCCAGTACTTC